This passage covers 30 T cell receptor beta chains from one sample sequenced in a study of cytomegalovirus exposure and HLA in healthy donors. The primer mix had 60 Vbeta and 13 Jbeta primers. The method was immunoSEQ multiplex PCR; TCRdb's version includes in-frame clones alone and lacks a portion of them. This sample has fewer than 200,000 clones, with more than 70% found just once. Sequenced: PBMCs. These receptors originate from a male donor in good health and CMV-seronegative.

CDR3 coding DNA: TGTGCCAGCAGCTTAGGCCGGGGACAGGGGGCGACCCAGCCCCAGCATTTT. Translated, it gives CASSLGRGQGATQPQHF. The chain links TRBV13 to TRBJ1-5; 12 positions match TRBD1. This CDR3 contains 17 residues. Germline V gene data show CDR1 as PRHDT and CDR2 as FYEKMQ (reference sequence). V was pared by 0 bases and J by 7 bases, with 7 bases of the junction left unmatched.

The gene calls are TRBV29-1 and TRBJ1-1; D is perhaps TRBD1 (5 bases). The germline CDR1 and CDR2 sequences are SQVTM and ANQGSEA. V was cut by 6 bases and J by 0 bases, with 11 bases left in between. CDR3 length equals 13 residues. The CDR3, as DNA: TGCAGCGTGGGACTGAGACTGAACACTGAAGCTTTCTTT. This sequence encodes CSVGLRLNTEAFF.

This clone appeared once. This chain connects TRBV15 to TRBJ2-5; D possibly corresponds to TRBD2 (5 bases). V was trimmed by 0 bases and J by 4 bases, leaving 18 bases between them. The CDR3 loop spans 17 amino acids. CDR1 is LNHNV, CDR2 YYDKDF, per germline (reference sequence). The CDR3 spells CATSRDKRELGRETQYF. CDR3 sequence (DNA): TGTGCCACCAGCAGAGATAAAAGGGAGCTGGGCCGAGAGACCCAGTACTTC.

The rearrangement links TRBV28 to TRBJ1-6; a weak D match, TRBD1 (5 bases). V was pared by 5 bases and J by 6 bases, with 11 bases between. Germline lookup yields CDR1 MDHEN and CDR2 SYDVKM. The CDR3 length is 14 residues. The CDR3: CASSPGVRNSPLHF. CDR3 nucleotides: TGTGCCAGCAGTCCGGGGGTTCGTAATTCACCCCTCCACTTT.

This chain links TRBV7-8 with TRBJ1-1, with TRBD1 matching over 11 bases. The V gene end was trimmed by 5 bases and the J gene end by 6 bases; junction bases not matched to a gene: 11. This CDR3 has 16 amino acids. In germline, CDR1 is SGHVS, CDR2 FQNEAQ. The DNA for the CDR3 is TGTGCCAGCAGCATTTTGGGACAGGGGGTCGTCGCTGAAGCTTTCTTT. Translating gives CASSILGQGVVAEAFF.

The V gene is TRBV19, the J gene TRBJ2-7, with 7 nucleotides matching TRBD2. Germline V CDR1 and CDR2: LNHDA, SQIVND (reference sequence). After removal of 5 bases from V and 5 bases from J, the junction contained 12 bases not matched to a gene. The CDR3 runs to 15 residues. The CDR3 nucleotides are TGTGCCAGTAGTTATTCCGGGGGAGGGCCTAACGAGCAGTACTTC. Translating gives CASSYSGGGPNEQYF.

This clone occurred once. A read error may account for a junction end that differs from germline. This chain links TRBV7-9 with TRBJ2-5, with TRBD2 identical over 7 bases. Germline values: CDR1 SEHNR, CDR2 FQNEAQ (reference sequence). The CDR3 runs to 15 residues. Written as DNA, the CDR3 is TGTTCCAGCAGCGATAAACCGGGGGGTGGAGAGACCCAGTACTTC. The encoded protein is CSSSDKPGGGETQYF.

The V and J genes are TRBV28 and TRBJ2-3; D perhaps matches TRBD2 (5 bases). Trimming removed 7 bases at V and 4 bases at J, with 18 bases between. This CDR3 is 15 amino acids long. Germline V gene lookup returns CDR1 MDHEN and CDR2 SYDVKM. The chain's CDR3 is CASNGRGDGPDTQYF. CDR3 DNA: TGTGCCAGCAACGGCCGGGGAGATGGGCCAGATACGCAGTATTTT.

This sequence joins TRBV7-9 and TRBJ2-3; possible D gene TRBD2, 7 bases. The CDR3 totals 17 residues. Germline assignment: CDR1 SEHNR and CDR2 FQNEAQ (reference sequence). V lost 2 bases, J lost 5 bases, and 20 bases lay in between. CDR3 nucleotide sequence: TGTGCCAGCAGCTTATGGGGGCGGGAGTTGGGGCGAGATACGCAGTATTTT. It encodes CASSLWGRELGRDTQYF.

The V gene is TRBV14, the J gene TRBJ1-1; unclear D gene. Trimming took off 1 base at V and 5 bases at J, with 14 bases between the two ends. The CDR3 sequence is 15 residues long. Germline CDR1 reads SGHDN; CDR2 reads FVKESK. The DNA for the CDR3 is TGTGCCAGCAGCCAAGCCCTCGGAGGGTGGACTGAAGCTTTCTTT. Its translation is CASSQALGGWTEAFF.

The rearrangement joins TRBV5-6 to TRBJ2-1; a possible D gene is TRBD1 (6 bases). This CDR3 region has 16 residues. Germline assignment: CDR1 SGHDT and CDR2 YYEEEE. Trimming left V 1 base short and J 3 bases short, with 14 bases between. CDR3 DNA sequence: TGTGCCAGCAGCTTGCGGGCAGGGGCGATCTACAATGAGCAGTTCTTC. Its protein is CASSLRAGAIYNEQFF.

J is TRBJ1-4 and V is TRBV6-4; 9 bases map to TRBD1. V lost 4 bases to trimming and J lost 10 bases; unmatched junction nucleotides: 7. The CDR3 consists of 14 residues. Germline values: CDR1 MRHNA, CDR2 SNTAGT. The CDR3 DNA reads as TGTGCCAGCAGTGCGGGACAGGGTCTAGGAAAACTGTTTTTT. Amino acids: CASSAGQGLGKLFF.

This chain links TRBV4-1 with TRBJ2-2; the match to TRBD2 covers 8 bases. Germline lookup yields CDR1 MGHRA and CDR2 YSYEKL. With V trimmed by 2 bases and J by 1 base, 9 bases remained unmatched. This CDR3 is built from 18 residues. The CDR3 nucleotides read TGCGCCAGCAGCCAAAGGTCGCGGGAGGCTCTGAACACCGGGGAGCTGTTTTTT. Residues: CASSQRSREALNTGELFF.

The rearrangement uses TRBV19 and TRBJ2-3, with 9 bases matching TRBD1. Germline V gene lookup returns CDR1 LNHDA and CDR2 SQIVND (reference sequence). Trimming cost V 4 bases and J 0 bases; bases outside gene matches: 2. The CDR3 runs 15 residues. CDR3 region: CASSTGQGSTDTQYF. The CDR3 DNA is TGTGCCAGTAGTACCGGACAGGGGAGCACAGATACGCAGTATTTT.

The CDR3 here is CASSLAGRDEQFF. The DNA for the CDR3 is TGTGCCAGCAGCTTGGCAGGCCGCGATGAGCAGTTCTTC. J is TRBJ2-1 and V is TRBV7-9; D is unresolved. This CDR3 is built from 13 residues. Per the germline V gene, CDR1 is SEHNR and CDR2 is FQNEAQ (reference sequence). V dropped 3 bases and J dropped 8 bases, with 11 bases sitting between them.

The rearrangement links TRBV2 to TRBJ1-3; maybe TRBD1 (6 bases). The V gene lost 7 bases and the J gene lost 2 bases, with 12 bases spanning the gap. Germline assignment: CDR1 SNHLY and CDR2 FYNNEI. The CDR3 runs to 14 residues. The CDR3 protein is CASKEQGPGNTIYF. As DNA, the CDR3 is TGTGCCAGCAAAGAACAGGGTCCTGGAAACACCATATATTTT.

CDR3 sequence (DNA): TGTGCCAGCAGTACCAAACAGGGGGCCACTGAAGCTTTCTTT. Its protein is CASSTKQGATEAFF. The chain employs TRBV6-5 and TRBJ1-1, with 9 bases that match TRBD1. CDR3 length: 14 amino acids. Per the germline V gene, CDR1 is MNHEY and CDR2 is SVGAGI. V lost 5 bases to trimming and J lost 4 bases; unmatched junction nucleotides: 5.

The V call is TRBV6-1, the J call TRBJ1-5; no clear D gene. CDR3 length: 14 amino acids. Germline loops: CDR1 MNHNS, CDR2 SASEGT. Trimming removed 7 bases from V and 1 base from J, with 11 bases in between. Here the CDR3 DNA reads TGTGCCAGCATTCAAGAGCTGAGCAATCAGCCCCAGCATTTT. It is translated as CASIQELSNQPQHF.

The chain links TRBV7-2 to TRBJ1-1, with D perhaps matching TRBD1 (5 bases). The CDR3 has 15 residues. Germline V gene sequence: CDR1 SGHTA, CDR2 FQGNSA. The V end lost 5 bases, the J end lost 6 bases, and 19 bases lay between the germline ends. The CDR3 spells CASSPSGQGRAEAFF. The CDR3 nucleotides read TGTGCCAGCAGCCCCTCGGGTCAGGGTAGGGCTGAAGCTTTCTTT.

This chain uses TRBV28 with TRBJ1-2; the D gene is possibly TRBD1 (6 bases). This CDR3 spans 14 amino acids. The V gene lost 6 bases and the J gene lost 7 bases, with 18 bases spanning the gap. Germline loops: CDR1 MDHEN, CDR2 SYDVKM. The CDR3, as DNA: TGTGCCAGCAGCCCCGCTCAGGGGTTTTCTGGCTACACCTTC. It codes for CASSPAQGFSGYTF.

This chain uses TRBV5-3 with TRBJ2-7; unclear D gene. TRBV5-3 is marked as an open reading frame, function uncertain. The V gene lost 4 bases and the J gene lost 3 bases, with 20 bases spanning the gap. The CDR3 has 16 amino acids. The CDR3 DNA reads TGTGCCAGAAGCCTGGTTCTTCGGGTATTATGCTACGAGCAGTACTTC. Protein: CARSLVLRVLCYEQYF.

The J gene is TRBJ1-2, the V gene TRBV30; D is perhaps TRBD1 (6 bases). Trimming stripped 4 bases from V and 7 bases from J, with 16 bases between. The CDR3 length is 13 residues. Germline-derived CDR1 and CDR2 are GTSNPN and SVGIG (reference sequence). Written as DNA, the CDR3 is TGTGCCTGGAATGGTGCAGGGGTTGGTGGCTACACCTTC. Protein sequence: CAWNGAGVGGYTF.

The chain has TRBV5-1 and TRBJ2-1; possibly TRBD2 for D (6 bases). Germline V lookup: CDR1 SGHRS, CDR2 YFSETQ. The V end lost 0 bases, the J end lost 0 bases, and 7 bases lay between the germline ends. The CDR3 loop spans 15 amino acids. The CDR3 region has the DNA TGCGCCAGCAGCTTGGTGGGGGGCTCCTACAATGAGCAGTTCTTC. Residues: CASSLVGGSYNEQFF.

CDR3 sequence: CASSQPGQGFGYTF. For the CDR3, the DNA is TGTGCCAGCAGTCAACCGGGACAGGGGTTCGGCTACACCTTC. The chain joins TRBV9 to TRBJ1-2; 10 bases align to TRBD1. V dropped 5 bases and J dropped 8; count of bases not matched to a gene: 9. This CDR3 is built from 14 residues. In germline, CDR1 is SGDLS, CDR2 YYNGEE.

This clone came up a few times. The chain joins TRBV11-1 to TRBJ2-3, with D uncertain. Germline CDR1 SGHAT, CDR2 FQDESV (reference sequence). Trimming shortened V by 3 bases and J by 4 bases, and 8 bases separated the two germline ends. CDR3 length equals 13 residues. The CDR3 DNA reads TGTGCCAGCAGCTTCTTGCGCGCAGATACGCAGTATTTT. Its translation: CASSFLRADTQYF.

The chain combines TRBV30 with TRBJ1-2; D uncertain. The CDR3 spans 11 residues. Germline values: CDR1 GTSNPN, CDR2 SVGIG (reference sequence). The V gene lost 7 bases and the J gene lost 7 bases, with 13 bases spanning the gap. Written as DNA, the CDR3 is TGTGCCTTCTACTTACGCGGTGGCTACACCTTC. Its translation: CAFYLRGGYTF.

This chain's CDR3 is CASSRGKNYGYTF. DNA of the CDR3: TGTGCCAGTTCCCGAGGGAAAAACTATGGCTACACCTTC. The chain has TRBV19 and TRBJ1-2; D uncertain. V lost 8 bases and J lost 2, with 12 bases in between. The length of the CDR3 is 13 residues. CDR1 is LNHDA and CDR2 is SQIVND in the germline V gene (reference sequence).

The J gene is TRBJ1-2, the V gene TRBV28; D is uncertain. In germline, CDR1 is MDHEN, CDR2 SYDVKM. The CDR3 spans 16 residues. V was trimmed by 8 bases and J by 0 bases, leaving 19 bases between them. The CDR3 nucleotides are TGTGCCAGCGTAAGTGCTGCAGTTCTAGCTAACTATGGCTACACCTTC. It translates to CASVSAAVLANYGYTF.

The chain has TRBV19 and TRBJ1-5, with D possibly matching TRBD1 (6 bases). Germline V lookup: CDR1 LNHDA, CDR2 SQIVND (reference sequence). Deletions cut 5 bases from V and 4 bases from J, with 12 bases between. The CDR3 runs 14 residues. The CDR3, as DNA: TGTGCCAGTAGTTCTCGGACAGCGAATCAGCCCCAGCATTTT. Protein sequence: CASSSRTANQPQHF.

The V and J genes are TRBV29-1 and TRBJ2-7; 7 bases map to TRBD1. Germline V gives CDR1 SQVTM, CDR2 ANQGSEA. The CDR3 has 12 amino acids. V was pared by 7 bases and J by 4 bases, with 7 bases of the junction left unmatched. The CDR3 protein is CSGRDSQYEQYF. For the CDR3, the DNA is TGCAGCGGCCGGGACAGCCAATACGAGCAGTACTTC.